The rows below give T cell receptor beta chains drawn from one sample of a study of technical replicates of blood from a few donors. Measured with immunoSEQ multiplex PCR; TCRdb has only the in-frame clones, and not every one. The data contain tens of thousands of clones, just over 95% of them singletons. What was sequenced was T cells isolated from PBMCs. These receptors were collected from a human donor in good health. CDR3s include the opening cysteine and the closing phenylalanine or tryptophan. The D gene is left open where the match is weak. The size of a clone is reported for some rows only, either as once, few or many, or as a class for expanded clones.

v_gene	abundance	j_gene	d_gene	CDR3nt	CDR3aa
TRBV4-1	once	TRBJ2-5	.	TGCGCCAGCAGCCTGACAAAACTTGAAGAGACCCAGTACTTC	CASSLTKLEETQYF
TRBV4-3	.	TRBJ2-1	.	TGCGCCAGCAGCCAAGGTCAGGATTACAATGAGCAGTTCTTC	CASSQGQDYNEQFF
TRBV6-4	.	TRBJ1-2	.	TGTGCCAGCAGTGACGGCAGGAGGGAAAGTGGCTACACCTTC	CASSDGRRESGYTF
TRBV27	.	TRBJ2-1	TRBD2	TGTGCCAGCAGTTTATTTTCTAGCGGGACCTACAATGAGCAGCTCTTC	CASSLFSSGTYNEQLF
TRBV7-8	.	TRBJ1-1	.	TGTGCCAGCAGCCTAGGACAGCTGAACACTGAAGCTTTCTTT	CASSLGQLNTEAFF
TRBV7-6	.	TRBJ1-1	.	TGTGCCAGCAGCTTACAGGAGAACACTGAAGCTTTCTTT	CASSLQENTEAFF
TRBV19	.	TRBJ2-5	TRBD2	TGTGCCAGTAGTATACCTAGCGGGAGAGAGACCCAGTACTTC	CASSIPSGRETQYF
TRBV5-6	.	TRBJ1-4	TRBD1	TGTGCCAGCAGCACGGGACAGGGGGTTAAACTGTTTTTT	CASSTGQGVKLFF
TRBV5-4	.	TRBJ1-2	.	TGTGCCAGCAGCATAGGACGGACTTTTAACTATGGCTACACCTTC	CASSIGRTFNYGYTF
TRBV6-5	once	TRBJ2-3	TRBD2	TGTGCCAGCGGTCTAGCGGGGGGCACAGATACGCAGTATTTT	CASGLAGGTDTQYF
TRBV7-2	.	TRBJ1-2	TRBD1	TGTGCCAGCAGCTCCTCCGGGACAGCCTATGGCTACACCTTC	CASSSSGTAYGYTF
TRBV5-3	.	TRBJ2-7	.	TGTGCCAGAAGCTTGCCATACTTCGAGCAGTACTTC	CARSLPYFEQYF
TRBV11-3	few	TRBJ2-3	TRBD2	TGTGCCAGCAGCTTAGGGACTAGCGGGAGCACAGATACGCAGTATTTT	CASSLGTSGSTDTQYF
TRBV27	once	TRBJ1-4	.	TGTGCCAGCAGTTTAGGCGGAGATAAGGAACTGTTTTTT	CASSLGGDKELFF
TRBV25-1	.	TRBJ2-7	.	TGTGCCAGCAGTGACGGGCAGGGCGGTTCCCTGAACGAGCAGTACTTC	CASSDGQGGSLNEQYF
TRBV4-1	.	TRBJ2-1	.	TGCGCCAGCTCCAGGACTACAGAAAATGAGCAGTTCTTC	CASSRTTENEQFF
TRBV5-1	.	TRBJ1-4	TRBD1	TGCGCCAGCAGCGCGGGACAGGCAACTAATGAAAAACTGTTTTTT	CASSAGQATNEKLFF
TRBV6-5	.	TRBJ1-1	.	TGTGCCAGCAGTTACTATCTGACTCTGAACACTGAAGCTTTCTTT	CASSYYLTLNTEAFF
TRBV5-4	.	TRBJ2-5	TRBD2	TGTGCCAGCAGCCCTCCCGGACTAGCCCATCAAGAGACCCAGTACTTC	CASSPPGLAHQETQYF
TRBV27	.	TRBJ1-2	TRBD1	TGTGCCAGCGGTACAGGGGGCGTGAATGGCTACACCTTC	CASGTGGVNGYTF
TRBV11-2	.	TRBJ1-2	.	TGTGCCAGCAGCTTAGTGGCTCAGGGGAAACGGGATGACGGCTACACCTTC	CASSLVAQGKRDDGYTF
TRBV14	.	TRBJ1-2	TRBD1	TGTGCCAGCAGCCAAGATTGGGGACAGGGATATGGCTACACCTTC	CASSQDWGQGYGYTF
TRBV6-4	.	TRBJ2-1	.	TGTGCCAGCAGTGAACAGGGCTCCTACAATGAGCAGTTCTTC	CASSEQGSYNEQFF
TRBV5-1	.	TRBJ2-6	.	TGCGCCAGCAGCTTGGTGGCAGGTTTTGGGGCCAACGTCCTGACTTTC	CASSLVAGFGANVLTF
TRBV28	.	TRBJ2-1	.	TGTGCCAGCAACGGCGGGACGGGCTCCTACAATGAGCAGTTCTTC	CASNGGTGSYNEQFF
TRBV5-1	.	TRBJ1-4	TRBD1	TGCGCCAGCAGCATCAGGGGGACTAATGAAAAACTGTTTTTT	CASSIRGTNEKLFF
TRBV28	.	TRBJ1-2	.	TGTGCCAGCAGCTCCGGGGGTGGCTACACCTTC	CASSSGGGYTF
TRBV21-1	.	TRBJ2-7	.	TGTGCCAGCCTCCAGGGATCGGGGGTACCAGACGAGCAGTACTTC	CASLQGSGVPDEQYF
TRBV5-4	.	TRBJ1-1	.	TGTGCCAGCAGCTTGAATATCGGACAAAACGCTTTCTTT	CASSLNIGQNAFF
TRBV28	.	TRBJ2-1	.	TGTGCCAGCAGTTTTTCACTGAGCTCCTACAATGAGCAGTTCTTC	CASSFSLSSYNEQFF
TRBV4-1	once	TRBJ2-1	.	TGCGCCAGCAGCCAAGTACTACCCAACGATGAGCAGTTCTTC	CASSQVLPNDEQFF
TRBV9	.	TRBJ2-1	TRBD2	TGTGCCAGCAGCGTGGGGACTAGCGGGATCCATGAGCAGTTCTTC	CASSVGTSGIHEQFF
TRBV19	.	TRBJ1-1	TRBD1	TGTGCCAGTAGTATGGGGACAGGGTGGAACACTGAAGCTTTCTTT	CASSMGTGWNTEAFF
TRBV2	once	TRBJ2-1	TRBD2	TGTGCCACCACCCTGACGAGCGGGGGTACTAATGAGCAGTTCTTC	CATTLTSGGTNEQFF
TRBV5-4	.	TRBJ2-7	TRBD2	TGTGCCAGCAGCCCGACTAGCGGGAGTTACGAGCAGTACTTC	CASSPTSGSYEQYF
TRBV5-6	.	TRBJ2-1	.	TGTGCCAGCAGCTTGGGTAGCGGCTCCTACAATGAGCAGTTCTTC	CASSLGSGSYNEQFF
TRBV27	.	TRBJ2-1	TRBD2	TGTGCCAGCAGTTTTAGACTAGCGAATGAGCAGTTCTTC	CASSFRLANEQFF
TRBV19	.	TRBJ1-1	.	TGTGCCAGTAGTCAACTAGTCGCTACCATGAACACTGAAGCTTTCTTT	CASSQLVATMNTEAFF
TRBV13	.	TRBJ2-7	TRBD2	TGTGCCAGCAGCTTAGAAGGGTCTAGCGGGGGATCCTACGAGCAGTACTTC	CASSLEGSSGGSYEQYF
TRBV30	once	TRBJ1-1	.	TGTGCCTGGAGTGCGGGGAACACTGAAGCTTTCTTT	CAWSAGNTEAFF
TRBV27	.	TRBJ2-7	TRBD1	TGTGCCAGCAGCCCGGGACAGGGGGCCTACGAGCAGTACTTC	CASSPGQGAYEQYF
TRBV7-9	.	TRBJ2-1	.	TGTGCCAGCAGCTTAGACGCGGGGGCAATCTCCTACAATGAGCAGTTCTTC	CASSLDAGAISYNEQFF
TRBV27	.	TRBJ2-7	.	TGTGCCAGCAGTTTATATACAGGGAAGGGCGAGCAGTACTTC	CASSLYTGKGEQYF
TRBV5-1	few	TRBJ2-1	TRBD1	TGCGCCAGCAGCTTGGGACAGGGGTACAATGAGCAGTTCTTC	CASSLGQGYNEQFF
TRBV23-1	.	TRBJ2-2	.	TGCGCCAGCAGTCAATTCGGGGGGACAGGTGGGACCGGGGAGCTGTTTTTT	CASSQFGGTGGTGELFF